Each of the 5 T cell receptor beta chains below was sequenced from the same sample in a study of immune evolution from preneoplasia to lung adenocarcinoma. TCRdb's copy holds only in-frame clones and misses some; the assay was immunoSEQ multiplex PCR. The sample holds some 3,700 clones, 75% to 80% seen once. The sequencing sample was made of FFPE minimally invasive lung adenocarcinoma tissue. Source of these receptors: a person aged 60-79 years with lung adenocarcinoma.

The V gene is TRBV9, the J gene TRBJ2-3; D gene unclear. Trimming cost V 0 bases and J 1 base, with 9 bases left between them. Germline-derived CDR1 and CDR2 are SGDLS and YYNGEE. The length of the CDR3 is 15 residues. The CDR3 bases are TGTGCCAGCAGCGTAGACGTAGTAGGCACAGATACGCAGTATTTT. This encodes CASSVDVVGTDTQYF. The full variable domain, with the rest looked up from reference TRBV9 and TRBJ2-3, is DSGVTQTPKHLITATGQRVTLRCSPRSGDLSVYWYQQSLDQGLQFLIQYYNGEERAKGNILERFSAQQFPDLHSELNLSSLELGDSALYFCASSVDVVGTDTQYFGPGTRLTVL.

This clone occurred a few times. V is TRBV14 and J is TRBJ2-3; D perhaps matches TRBD1 (5 bases). CDR3 length: 14 amino acids. Germline CDR1 and CDR2: SGHDN and FVKESK. V gave up 3 bases and J gave up 2 bases, with 9 bases separating them. The DNA of the CDR3 is TGTGCCAGCAGCCAGCGACAGATCACAGATACGCAGTATTTT. Protein product: CASSQRQITDTQYF.

This clone was counted a few times. The genes are TRBV19 and TRBJ2-1; possibly TRBD1 for D (5 bases). Trimming cost V 0 bases and J 9 bases, with 15 bases left between them. CDR1 LNHDA and CDR2 SQIVND come from the germline V gene (reference sequence). This CDR3 comprises 15 residues. In DNA form, the CDR3 reads TGTGCCAGTAGTATAGACCCAAGGGGAAGAGGTGAGCAGTTCTTC. Translating it yields CASSIDPRGRGEQFF.

The rearrangement links TRBV27 to TRBJ2-3; 7 bases map to TRBD2. CDR3 length: 16 amino acids. Trimming at V came to 2 bases and at J to 0 bases, leaving 5 bases not matched to a gene. Germline lookup yields CDR1 MNHEY and CDR2 SMNVEV (reference sequence). The CDR3 spells CASSLTTGLSTDTQYF. The CDR3 DNA reads as TGTGCCAGCAGTTTAACGACGGGACTAAGCACAGATACGCAGTATTTT.

This clone was seen more than once but under ten times. The chain employs TRBV2 and TRBJ1-4, with TRBD1 identical over 8 bases. The length of the CDR3 is 15 residues. Germline assignment: CDR1 SNHLY and CDR2 FYNNEI. With V trimmed by 6 bases and J by 7 bases, 10 bases remained unmatched. The CDR3 is CASRGDRQGGEKLFF. The CDR3, as DNA: TGTGCCAGCAGGGGGGACAGGCAGGGCGGTGAAAAACTGTTTTTT.